These 2 T cell receptor beta chains came from one sample sequenced in a study of T cells in localized non-small cell lung cancer. The assay was immunoSEQ multiplex PCR, and TCRdb's table has in-frame clones only and misses some. The sample has approximately 750 clones; 20% to 25% are singletons. The source material was normal lung tissue next to the tumor, sampled before any cancer treatment. These receptors all stem from a female donor older than 55 with stage I lung adenocarcinoma.

Comments on this clone: Its ends do not fully match the called genes, so a read error is possible. The rearrangement links TRBV6-8 to TRBJ2-3, with TRBD1 matching 7 bases. The CDR3 is 15 amino acids. Germline CDR1 reads MNHGY; CDR2 reads SAAAGT. The CDR3 bases are TGTGCCATCAGTGCAGACAGGGTGGGCACAGATACGCAGTATTTT. The encoded protein is CAISADRVGTDTQYF.

The V call is TRBV11-3, the J call TRBJ2-7; 10 bases are shared with TRBD2. The J segment lost 4 bases and the V segment lost 6 bases, leaving 6 bases of the junction unmatched. The CDR3 has 14 amino acids. Germline CDR1 SGHNT, CDR2 YENEEA. This CDR3 reads CASRGAGGSYEQYF. The DNA for the CDR3 is TGTGCCAGCAGGGGAGCGGGAGGGTCATACGAGCAGTACTTC.